The 11 T cell receptor beta chains presented below share a single source sample, sequenced in a study of breast tumors, draining lymph nodes, adjacent tissues (dated by TCRdb to 2016 to 2017). The lymph node samples were taken from the axillary draining lymph nodes of breast cancer patients. The library was obtained by multiplex PCR. TCRdb shows the sequencer as Illumina HiSeq 2000. The raw public data were reprocessed by TCRdb itself: fastp quality trimming at Q25, MiXCR clonotype calling, in-frame beta chains only. Each CDR3 protein appears once, grouped with its most common genes and DNA. Across this sample there are 85,000 to 130,000 distinct CDR3 sequences, with more than 25% seen only once. The ten largest clones add up to around 6% of the sample. Sample: axillary lymph node tissue. These receptors were obtained from a female donor with breast cancer. Some clones in this sample may be carry-over from other donors' samples.

There are many counts of this clonotype. The V gene is TRBV4-1, the J gene TRBJ2-3, with 14 bases that match TRBD2. After removal of 0 bases from V and 2 bases from J, the junction contained 13 bases not matched to a gene. The CDR3 contains 21 residues. Germline CDR1 is MGHRA and CDR2 is YSYEKL. The CDR3 reads CASSQDPPGLAGVDPTDTQYF. In DNA form, the CDR3 reads TGCGCCAGCAGCCAAGATCCACCGGGACTAGCGGGAGTGGACCCCACAGATACGCAGTATTTT.

A word on this clonotype: The conserved phenylalanine or tryptophan is not found at the CDR3 terminus, so this likely reflects a read error. V gene TRBV20-1 combines with J gene TRBJ1-6, with D possibly being TRBD1 (5 bases). The V end was cut by 3 bases, the J end by 7 bases, with 10 bases between. The CDR3 contains 13 residues. Germline V gene sequence: CDR1 DFQATT, CDR2 SNEGSKA (reference sequence). The CDR3 is CSASRGSNSPLHL. CDR3 nucleotide sequence: TGCAGTGCTAGCCGGGGCTCCAATTCACCCCTCCACTTG.

This clonotype was counted between two and nine times. Possible read error: a much larger clone is one base away. The V and J genes are TRBV5-7 and TRBJ2-3, with 9 bases aligning to TRBD2. TRBV5-7 is marked as an open reading frame, function uncertain. Trimming at V came to 4 bases and at J to 5 bases, leaving 23 bases not matched to a gene. The CDR3 length is 20 residues. CDR3 DNA: TGTGCCAGCAGCCGTTGCCCTCCTCGGTACTGGAGGCGGGGGGGAGATACGCAGTATTTT. Translating gives CASSRCPPRYWRRGGDTQYF.

This clonotype was detected ten times or more. The rearrangement joins TRBV20-1 to TRBJ2-5; no definite D call. Trimming stripped 0 bases from V and 3 bases from J, with 11 bases between. The germline gives CDR1 DFQATT, CDR2 SNEGSKA (reference sequence). The CDR3 has 14 amino acids. Written as DNA, the CDR3 is TGCAGTGCTAGAGATCCCCCCCCCGAAGAGACCCAGTACTTC. This translates into CSARDPPPEETQYF.

Concerning this clonotype: At one end the junction does not follow the germline gene, possibly because of a read error. This chain joins TRBV20-1 and TRBJ2-7, with D hard to call. The CDR3 totals 17 residues. Germline-derived CDR1 and CDR2 are DFQATT and SNEGSKA (reference sequence). CDR3 DNA sequence: TGCAGTGCTAGAGATCGTGGCAGACAAGGTGTTACCTATGAGCAGTACTTC. Protein sequence: CSARDRGRQGVTYEQYF.

This clonotype was observed many times. The chain joins TRBV7-2 to TRBJ2-3; TRBD2 aligns across 9 bases. J lost 7 bases, V lost 4 bases, and 9 bases had no gene match. CDR3 length equals 15 residues. Germline values: CDR1 SGHTA, CDR2 FQGNSA. CDR3 coding DNA: TGTGCCAGCAGCTCACCGGGACTAGCTGAATATACGCAGTATTTT. Residues: CASSSPGLAEYTQYF.

This chain joins TRBV7-3 and TRBJ1-2; D unclear. CDR1 and CDR2 (germline): SGHTA, FQGTGA. The CDR3 has 14 residues. Trimming took off 3 bases at V and 1 base at J, with 9 bases between the two ends. The CDR3 DNA follows: TGTGCCAGCAGCTTTTCTGGGTTTAACTATGGCTACACCTTC. Amino acid sequence: CASSFSGFNYGYTF.

This clonotype was seen many times. The V gene is TRBV6-6, the J gene TRBJ1-5; TRBD1 matches at 7 bases. V shed 6 bases and J 6 bases; nucleotides not matched to a gene: 11. Germline loops: CDR1 MNHNY, CDR2 SVGAGI (reference sequence). CDR3 length: 15 residues. The CDR3, as DNA: TGTGCCAGCAGCCACCCGGGACAGTCGGCTCAGCCCCAGCATTTT. Encoded protein: CASSHPGQSAQPQHF.

The table lists this clonotype with many counts. The V and J genes are TRBV11-2 and TRBJ2-3, with 8 positions matching TRBD2. The CDR3 runs to 17 residues. Germline loops: CDR1 SGHAT, CDR2 FQNNGV. Trimming cost V 3 bases and J 2 bases; bases outside gene matches: 10. The CDR3 spells CASSFRKLAGFTDTQYF. In nucleotides, the CDR3 is TGTGCCAGCAGCTTCAGGAAGCTAGCGGGTTTCACAGATACGCAGTATTTT.

This chain connects TRBV2 to TRBJ2-2; D uncertain. V dropped 11 bases and J dropped 8 bases, with 9 bases sitting between them. This CDR3 comprises 10 residues. Germline V gene data show CDR1 as SNHLY and CDR2 as FYNNEI. Here the CDR3 DNA reads TGTGCCGAGAAAACTGGGGAGCTGTTTTTT. Its protein product is CAEKTGELFF.

Regarding this clonotype: This CDR3 fails to terminate in the conserved phenylalanine or tryptophan, so it likely reflects a read error. The DNA is left out, because the CDR3 cannot be placed on it with certainty; the CDR3 is given as TCRdb lists it. This chain uses TRBV3-1 with TRBJ1-3; the table's D call TRBD1 went unverified against the DNA. The germline V gene encodes CDR1 LGHDT and CDR2 YNNKEL (reference sequence). The CDR3 numbers 9 amino acids, ends counted. CDR3 in amino acids: CASSQVVGL.